The 6 T cell receptor beta chains reported below all come from one sample, sequenced in a study of cytomegalovirus exposure and HLA in healthy donors. PCR primers comprised 60 Vbeta and 13 Jbeta primers. Assay: immunoSEQ multiplex PCR; the TCRdb copy retains only in-frame clones and omits some. This sample yields 70,000 to 100,000 clones, of which around 70% are seen a single time; about 2.9% belongs to the top ten. Sequencing was performed on PBMCs. The receptors were sampled from a man between 50 and 59 years old in good health and CMV-seronegative.

This chain uses TRBV4-3 with TRBJ1-2, with 10 bases aligning to TRBD1. The J segment lost 3 bases and the V segment lost 4 bases, leaving 5 bases of the junction unmatched. In germline, CDR1 is LGHNA, CDR2 YSLEER. The CDR3 runs to 15 residues. This CDR3 is CASSPDRGDDYGYTF. CDR3 sequence (DNA): TGCGCCAGCAGCCCGGACAGGGGGGACGACTATGGCTACACCTTC.

The table lists this clone with a count of one. The V gene is TRBV12-5, the J gene TRBJ1-4, with a tentative D call TRBD1 (6 bases). The V end was cut by 1 base, the J end by 3 bases, with 9 bases between. The CDR3 consists of 15 residues. From germline, CDR1 is LGHNT and CDR2 FRNRAP. Written as DNA, the CDR3 is TGTGCTAGTGGTTTGGGACAGGCCTCTAATGAAAAACTGTTTTTT. Residues: CASGLGQASNEKLFF.

With regard to this clone: One junction end disagrees with the germline gene, perhaps due to a read error. The chain links TRBV29-1 to TRBJ2-1, with 9 bases matching TRBD1. Germline assignment: CDR1 SQVTM and CDR2 ANQGSEA. CDR3 size: 13 residues. CDR3 residues: CSVERDRATPRIF. CDR3 bases: TGCAGCGTTGAAAGGGACAGGGCCACCCCTAGGATCTTC.

The chain recombines TRBV7-2 with TRBJ2-1, with TRBD2 matching 8 bases. Germline CDR1 is SGHTA and CDR2 is FQGNSA. J gave up 6 bases and V 4 bases, and 8 bases lay outside the gene matches. The CDR3 extends over 15 amino acids. For the CDR3, the DNA is TGTGCCAGCAGCTCCCCCGGGACTAGAGCCAATGAGCAGTTCTTC. Translated: CASSSPGTRANEQFF.

The J gene is TRBJ1-1, the V gene TRBV13; 7 bases line up with TRBD1. The CDR3 is made up of 15 amino acids. Germline loops: CDR1 PRHDT, CDR2 FYEKMQ (reference sequence). Losses at the gene ends were 5 bases for V and 5 bases for J; bases not matched to a gene: 11. CDR3 loop: CASSLRQGYGTEAFF. Written as DNA, the CDR3 is TGTGCCAGCAGCCTGAGACAGGGATATGGAACTGAAGCTTTCTTT.

This clone was observed a handful of times. This chain links TRBV5-6 with TRBJ2-7, with 9 positions matching TRBD1. V lost 4 bases to trimming and J lost 3 bases; unmatched junction nucleotides: 11. The CDR3 sequence is 16 residues long. Germline CDR1 SGHDT, CDR2 YYEEEE. The CDR3 region has the DNA TGTGCCAGCAGCCAGACCGGGACAGGGAAGGACTACGAGCAGTACGTC. Encoded protein: CASSQTGTGKDYEQYV.